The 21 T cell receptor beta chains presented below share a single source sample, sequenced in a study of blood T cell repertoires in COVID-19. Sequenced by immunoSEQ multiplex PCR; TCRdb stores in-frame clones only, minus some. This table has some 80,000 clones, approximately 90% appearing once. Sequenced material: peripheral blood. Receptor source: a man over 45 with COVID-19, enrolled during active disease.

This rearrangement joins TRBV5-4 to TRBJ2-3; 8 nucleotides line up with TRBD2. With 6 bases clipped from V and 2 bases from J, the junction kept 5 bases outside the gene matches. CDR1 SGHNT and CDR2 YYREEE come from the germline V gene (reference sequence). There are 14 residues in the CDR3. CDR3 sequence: CASNRGGYTDTQYF. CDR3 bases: TGTGCCAGCAACCGGGGGGGTTACACAGATACGCAGTATTTT.

The CDR3 DNA reads TGTGCCAGCAGTTATTACAGCTCCTACGAGCAGTACGTC. Encoded protein: CASSYYSSYEQYV. V and J are TRBV6-7 and TRBJ2-7; the D is unclear. TRBV6-7 falls under the ORF class, with uncertain function. V was shortened by 3 bases and J by 0 bases, with 6 bases between the two germline ends. CDR3 length: 13 amino acids.

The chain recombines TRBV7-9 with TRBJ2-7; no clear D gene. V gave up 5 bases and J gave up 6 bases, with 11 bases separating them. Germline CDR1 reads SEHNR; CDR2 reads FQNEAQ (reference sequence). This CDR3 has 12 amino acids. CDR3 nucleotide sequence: TGTGCCAGCAGCCAAGTAACGGGCGAGCAGTACGTC. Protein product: CASSQVTGEQYV.

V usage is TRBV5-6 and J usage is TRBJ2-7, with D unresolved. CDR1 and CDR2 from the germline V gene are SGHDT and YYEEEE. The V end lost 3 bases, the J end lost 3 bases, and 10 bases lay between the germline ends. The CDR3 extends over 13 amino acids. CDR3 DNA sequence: TGTGCCAGCAGCTCCCTAGACGGCTACGAGCAGTACTTC. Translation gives CASSSLDGYEQYF.

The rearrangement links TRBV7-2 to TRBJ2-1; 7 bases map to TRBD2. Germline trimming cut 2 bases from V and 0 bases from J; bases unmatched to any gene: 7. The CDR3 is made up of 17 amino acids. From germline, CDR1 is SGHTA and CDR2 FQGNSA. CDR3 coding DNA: TGTGCCAGCAGCTTACAGTTAACTAGCGACTCCTACAATGAGCAGTTCTTC. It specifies CASSLQLTSDSYNEQFF.

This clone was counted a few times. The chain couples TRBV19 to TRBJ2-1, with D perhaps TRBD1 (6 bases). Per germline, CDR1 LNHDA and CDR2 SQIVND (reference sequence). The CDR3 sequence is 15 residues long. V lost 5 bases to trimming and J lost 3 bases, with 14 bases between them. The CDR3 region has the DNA TGTGCCAGTAGTCCCCTAGGGGGAAGCTACAATGAGCAGTTCTTC. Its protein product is CASSPLGGSYNEQFF.

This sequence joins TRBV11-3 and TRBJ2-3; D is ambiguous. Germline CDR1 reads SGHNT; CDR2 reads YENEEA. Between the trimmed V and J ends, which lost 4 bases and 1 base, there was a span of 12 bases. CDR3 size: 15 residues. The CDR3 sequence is CASSYSPGRTDTQYF. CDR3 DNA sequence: TGTGCCAGCAGCTACTCGCCAGGCCGCACAGATACGCAGTATTTT.

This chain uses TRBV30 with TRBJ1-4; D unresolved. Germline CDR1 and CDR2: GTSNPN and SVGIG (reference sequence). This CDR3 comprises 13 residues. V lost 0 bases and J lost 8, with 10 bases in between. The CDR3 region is CAWSVRLKEKLFF. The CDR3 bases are TGTGCCTGGAGTGTCAGGTTAAAAGAAAAACTGTTTTTT.

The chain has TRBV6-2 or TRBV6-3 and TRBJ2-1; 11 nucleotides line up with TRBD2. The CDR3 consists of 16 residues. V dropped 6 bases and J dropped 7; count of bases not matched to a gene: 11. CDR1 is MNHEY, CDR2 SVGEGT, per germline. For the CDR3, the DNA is TGTGCCAGCAGCCAGAGGGGACTAGCGGAGGAGAATGAGCAGTTCTTC. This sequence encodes CASSQRGLAEENEQFF.

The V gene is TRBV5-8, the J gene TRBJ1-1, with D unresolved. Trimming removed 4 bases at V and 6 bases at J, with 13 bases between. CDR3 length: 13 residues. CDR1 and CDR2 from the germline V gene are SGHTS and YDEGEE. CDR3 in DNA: TGTGCCAGCAGCCCGCGCCTGGGAGCTGAAGCTTTCTTT. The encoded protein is CASSPRLGAEAFF.

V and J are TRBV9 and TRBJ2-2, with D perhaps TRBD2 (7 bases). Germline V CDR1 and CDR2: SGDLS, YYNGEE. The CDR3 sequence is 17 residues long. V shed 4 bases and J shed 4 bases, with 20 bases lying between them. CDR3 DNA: TGTGCCAGCAGCCCCCAGGGAGGGGGGCTCGGCACCGGGGAGCTGTTTTTT. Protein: CASSPQGGGLGTGELFF.

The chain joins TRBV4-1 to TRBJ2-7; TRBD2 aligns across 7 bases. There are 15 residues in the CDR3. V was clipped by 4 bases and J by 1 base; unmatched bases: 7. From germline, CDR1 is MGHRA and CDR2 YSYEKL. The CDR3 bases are TGCGCCAGCAGCCCCGAATCCGGGGGGTCCTACGAGCAGTACTTC. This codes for CASSPESGGSYEQYF.

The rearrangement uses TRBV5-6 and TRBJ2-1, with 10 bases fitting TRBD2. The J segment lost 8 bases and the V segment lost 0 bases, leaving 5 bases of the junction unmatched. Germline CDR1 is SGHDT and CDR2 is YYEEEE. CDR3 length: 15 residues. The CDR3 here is CASSLESGRADEQFF. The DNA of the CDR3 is TGTGCCAGCAGCTTGGAAAGCGGGAGGGCAGATGAGCAGTTCTTC.

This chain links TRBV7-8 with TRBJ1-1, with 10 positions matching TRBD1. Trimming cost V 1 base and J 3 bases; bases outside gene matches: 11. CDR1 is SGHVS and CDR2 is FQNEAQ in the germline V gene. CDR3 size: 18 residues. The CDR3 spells CASSLVPLAGTGDTEAFF. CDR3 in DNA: TGTGCCAGCAGCTTAGTCCCACTTGCCGGGACAGGGGACACTGAAGCTTTCTTT.

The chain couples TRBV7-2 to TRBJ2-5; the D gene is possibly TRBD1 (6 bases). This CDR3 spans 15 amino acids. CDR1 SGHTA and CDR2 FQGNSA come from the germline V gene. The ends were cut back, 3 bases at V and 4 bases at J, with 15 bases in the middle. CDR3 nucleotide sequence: TGTGCCAGCAGCTTTAATGGGGGCTTGGGAGAGACCCAGTACTTC. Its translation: CASSFNGGLGETQYF.

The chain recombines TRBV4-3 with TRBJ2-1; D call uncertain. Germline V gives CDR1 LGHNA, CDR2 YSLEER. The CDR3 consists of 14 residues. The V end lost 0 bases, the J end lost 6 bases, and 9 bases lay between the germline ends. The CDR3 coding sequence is TGCGCCAGCAGCCAAGAGGCCAGTTCCAATGAGCAGTTCTTC. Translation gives CASSQEASSNEQFF.

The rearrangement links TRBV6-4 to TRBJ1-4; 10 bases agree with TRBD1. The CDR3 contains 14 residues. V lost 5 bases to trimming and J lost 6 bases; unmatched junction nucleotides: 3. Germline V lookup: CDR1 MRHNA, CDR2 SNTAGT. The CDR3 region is CASSRTGGDEKLFF. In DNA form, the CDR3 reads TGTGCCAGCAGTAGGACAGGGGGTGATGAAAAACTGTTTTTT.

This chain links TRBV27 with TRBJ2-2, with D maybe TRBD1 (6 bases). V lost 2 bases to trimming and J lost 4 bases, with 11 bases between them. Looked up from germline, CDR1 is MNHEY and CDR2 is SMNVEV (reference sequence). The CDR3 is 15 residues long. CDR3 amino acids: CASSLQGRSTGELFF. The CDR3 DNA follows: TGTGCCAGCAGTTTACAGGGGCGGAGCACCGGGGAGCTGTTTTTT.

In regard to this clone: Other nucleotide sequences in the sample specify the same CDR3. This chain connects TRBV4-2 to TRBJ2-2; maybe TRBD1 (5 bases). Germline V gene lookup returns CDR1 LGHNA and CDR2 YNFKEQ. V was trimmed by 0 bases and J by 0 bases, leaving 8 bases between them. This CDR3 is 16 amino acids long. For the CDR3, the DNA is TGTGCCAGCAGCCAAGAAAGGGGCTCGAACACCGGGGAGCTGTTTTTT. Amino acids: CASSQERGSNTGELFF.

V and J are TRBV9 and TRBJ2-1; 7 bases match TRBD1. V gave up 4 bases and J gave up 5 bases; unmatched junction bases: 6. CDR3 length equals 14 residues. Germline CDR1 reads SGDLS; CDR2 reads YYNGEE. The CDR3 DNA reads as TGTGCCAGCAGCCCCGGGACAGCCGACAATGAGCAGTTCTTC. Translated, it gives CASSPGTADNEQFF. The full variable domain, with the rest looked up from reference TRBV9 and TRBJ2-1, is DSGVTQTPKHLITATGQRVTLRCSPRSGDLSVYWYQQSLDQGLQFLIQYYNGEERAKGNILERFSAQQFPDLHSELNLSSLELGDSALYFCASSPGTADNEQFFGPGTRLTVL.

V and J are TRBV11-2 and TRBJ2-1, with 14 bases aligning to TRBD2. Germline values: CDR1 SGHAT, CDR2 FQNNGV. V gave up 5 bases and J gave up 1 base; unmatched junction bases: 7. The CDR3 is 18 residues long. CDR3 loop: CASSPTSGRAQSYNEQFF. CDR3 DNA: TGTGCCAGCAGCCCGACTAGCGGGAGGGCCCAGTCCTACAATGAGCAGTTCTTC.